Presented here are 27 T cell receptor beta chains from one specimen sequenced in a study of CD8+CD57+ T cells in acquired aplastic anemia. Genomic DNA templated the TCR beta VDJ and CDR3 profiling. TCRdb reprocessed the reads with MiXCR, giving one entry per CDR3 protein. The sample holds 100,000 to 150,000 distinct CDR3 sequences, about two fifths seen once. Sequencing was done on patients that had shown CD8+CD57+ cell expansion by flow cytometry. Source material: sorted CD4+, CD8+, or CD8+CD57+ T cells (not recorded which) from PBMCs. Every receptor here comes from a human donor with aplastic anemia.

This clonotype was picked up a small number of times. The V and J genes are TRBV27 and TRBJ1-1; 8 bases line up with TRBD1. This CDR3 is built from 16 residues. V was pared by 5 bases and J by 1 base, with 9 bases of the junction left unmatched. Per the germline V gene, CDR1 is MNHEY and CDR2 is SMNVEV (reference sequence). CDR3 bases: TGTGCCAGCAGTCCCCACAGGACAGGGAAGAACACTGAAGCTTTCTTT. Protein: CASSPHRTGKNTEAFF.

This clonotype was counted at least ten times. This chain connects TRBV9 to TRBJ2-3; D possibly corresponds to TRBD2 (6 bases). This CDR3 contains 15 residues. Germline-derived CDR1 and CDR2 are SGDLS and YYNGEE. V gave up 5 bases and J gave up 0 bases, with 13 bases separating them. The CDR3 loop is CASRAPGTSTDTQYF. The CDR3 nucleotides are TGTGCCAGCAGGGCCCCCGGGACTAGCACAGATACGCAGTATTTT.

This clonotype was detected ten times or more. The chain combines TRBV11-2 with TRBJ1-1; D gene uncertain. Deletions cut 5 bases from V and 0 bases from J, with 16 bases between. There are 16 residues in the CDR3. The germline gives CDR1 SGHAT, CDR2 FQNNGV. DNA for the CDR3: TGTGCCAGCAGCATCTCACATAGCCGCATGAACACTGAAGCTTTCTTT. Translating gives CASSISHSRMNTEAFF. The full variable domain, with the rest looked up from reference TRBV11-2 and TRBJ1-1, is EAGVAQSPRYKIIEKRQSVAFWCNPISGHATLYWYQQILGQGPKLLIQFQNNGVVDDSQLPKDRFSAERLKGVDSTLKIQPAKLEDSAVYLCASSISHSRMNTEAFFGQGTRLTVV.

The rearrangement links TRBV25-1 to TRBJ2-5; TRBD2 is a possible D gene (5 bases). Germline V gives CDR1 MGHDK, CDR2 SYGVNS. V was cut by 1 base and J by 1 base, with 10 bases left in between. The CDR3 is 15 amino acids. Here the CDR3 DNA reads TGTGCCAGCAGTGAATCAGCGGCGGTCCAAGAGACCCAGTACTTC. Translated: CASSESAAVQETQYF. The full variable domain, rest sourced from reference TRBV25-1 and TRBJ2-5, is EADIYQTPRYLVIGTGKKITLECSQTMGHDKMYWYQQDPGMELHLIHYSYGVNSTEKGDLSSESTVSRIRTEHFPLTLESARPSHTSQYLCASSESAAVQETQYFGPGTRLLVL.

This clonotype was counted ten times or more. The rearrangement uses TRBV10-3 and TRBJ2-3; the match to TRBD2 covers 13 bases. Germline V lookup: CDR1 ENHRY, CDR2 SYGVKD. Trimming removed 10 bases from V and 6 bases from J; junction bases left unmatched: 4. This CDR3 is 13 amino acids long. The CDR3, as DNA: TGTGCCACGCGACTAGCGGGGGGCGATACGCAGTATTTT. Amino acids: CATRLAGGDTQYF.

The chain is built from TRBV11-2 and TRBJ1-3, with D possibly being TRBD1 (6 bases). Trimming cost V 5 bases and J 0 bases, with 14 bases left between them. The CDR3 length is 16 residues. Germline assignment: CDR1 SGHAT and CDR2 FQNNGV. The CDR3 DNA follows: TGTGCCAGCAGCCCCGGGGGGCTGGCCTCTGGAAACACCATATATTTT. It codes for CASSPGGLASGNTIYF.

This clonotype has at least ten counts. The chain employs TRBV2 and TRBJ2-3; either TRBD1 or TRBD2 may supply D (5 bases each). Germline V gene lookup returns CDR1 SNHLY and CDR2 FYNNEI. This CDR3 has 14 amino acids. Trimming removed 6 bases at V and 0 bases at J, with 10 bases between. The CDR3 is CASREGLSTDTQYF. The DNA for the CDR3 is TGTGCCAGCAGAGAGGGGTTAAGCACAGATACGCAGTATTTT.

The gene calls are TRBV12-3 or TRBV12-4 and TRBJ2-1, with D possibly matching TRBD2 (7 bases). V dropped 1 base and J dropped 5 bases, with 15 bases sitting between them. The CDR3 has 16 amino acids. The CDR3, as DNA: TGTGCCAGCAGTTTAGGAGGGGGGGGGCCAAACAATGAGCAGTTCTTC. Protein: CASSLGGGGPNNEQFF.

The J gene is TRBJ1-2, the V gene TRBV28, with D possibly TRBD1 on 5 matching bases. The germline gives CDR1 MDHEN, CDR2 SYDVKM. Deletions cut 6 bases from V and 1 base from J, with 12 bases between. The CDR3 has 14 amino acids. DNA of the CDR3: TGTGCCAGCAGGTCACAGGCATTTAACTATGGCTACACCTTC. This codes for CASRSQAFNYGYTF.

This chain connects TRBV11-2 to TRBJ1-1; TRBD1 is a possible D gene (5 bases). V was cut by 1 base and J by 5 bases, with 11 bases left in between. The germline V gene has CDR1 SGHAT and CDR2 FQNNGV. The CDR3 is made up of 14 amino acids. The DNA of the CDR3 is TGTGCCAGCAGCTTAGTCGGGGCGGTTACTGAAGCTTTCTTT. It translates to CASSLVGAVTEAFF.

This clonotype was detected ten times or more. The chain has TRBV30 and TRBJ2-5; D is ambiguous. V lost 2 bases and J lost 1, with 8 bases in between. Germline CDR1 reads GTSNPN; CDR2 reads SVGIG (reference sequence). The length of the CDR3 is 13 residues. For the CDR3, the DNA is TGTGCCTGGAGTAGGTCGACCCAAGAGACCCAGTACTTC. Encoded protein: CAWSRSTQETQYF.

This clonotype was detected ten times or more. CDR3 coding DNA: TGCGCCAGCGGGAGAGGGACAGGGGTAAACACCATATATTTT. Protein product: CASGRGTGVNTIYF. V usage is TRBV10-1 and J usage is TRBJ1-3, with 10 bases lining up with TRBD1. Per germline, CDR1 WNHNN and CDR2 SYGVQD (reference sequence). The CDR3 is made up of 14 amino acids. The junction had 7 bases not matched to a gene; V was cut back by 8 bases and J by 6 bases.

On this clonotype itself: The CDR3 carries no conserved terminal phenylalanine or tryptophan, so it likely arises from a read error. J is TRBJ1-3 and V is TRBV4-3; unclear D gene. The CDR3 sequence is 19 residues long. Trimming left V 0 bases short and J 0 bases short, with 18 bases between. The germline CDR1 and CDR2 sequences are LGHNA and YSLEER. The CDR3 DNA is TGCGCCAGCAGCCAAGATCCCCCCTCCCTCCCGAGCTCTGGAAACACCATATATTCT. Translating gives CASSQDPPSLPSSGNTIYS.

This chain uses TRBV7-9 with TRBJ2-7, with 8 bases fitting TRBD1. CDR3 length: 13 amino acids. V lost 4 bases and J lost 5; bases outside the gene matches: 4. The germline CDR1 and CDR2 sequences are SEHNR and FQNEAQ (reference sequence). This CDR3 is CASSSRTGHEQYF. Written as DNA, the CDR3 is TGTGCCAGCAGCTCACGGACAGGGCACGAGCAGTACTTC.

The genes are TRBV5-1 and TRBJ1-1; 7 nucleotides line up with TRBD1. Germline CDR1 reads SGHRS; CDR2 reads YFSETQ. The CDR3 spans 14 residues. Germline trimming cut 0 bases from V and 4 bases from J; bases unmatched to any gene: 3. The CDR3 sequence is CASSLGQGSTEAFF. For the CDR3, the DNA is TGCGCCAGCAGCTTGGGACAGGGAAGCACTGAAGCTTTCTTT.

As for this clonotype: It is likely a read error, because the conserved phenylalanine at the end of the CDR3 is missing. The DNA is omitted, as the CDR3 cannot be located on it reliably, and the CDR3 follows TCRdb's listing. The chain's CDR3 is CASSITGGGETQHL. J is TRBJ2-5 and V is TRBV12-3 or TRBV12-4; the table gives TRBD1 as D, unverified against the DNA. The length of the CDR3 is 14 amino acids, counting both ends.

This clonotype has ten or more counts. The chain links TRBV12-3 or TRBV12-4 to TRBJ2-2, with 9 bases lining up with TRBD1. J lost 1 base, V lost 7 bases, and 4 bases had no gene match. The CDR3 loop spans 15 amino acids. The CDR3 DNA reads as TGTGCCAGCATCCCGGGACAGGGGAACACCGGGGAGCTGTTTTTT. This sequence encodes CASIPGQGNTGELFF.

On this clonotype itself: Possible read error: a much larger clone is one base away. The CDR3 DNA reads as TGCGCCAGCAGCAGCCAGAATACGCAGTATTTT. Its translation: CASSSQNTQYF. V and J are TRBV5-1 and TRBJ2-3; D is unclear. This CDR3 has 11 amino acids. V lost 4 bases to trimming and J lost 7 bases, with 7 bases between them. Germline values: CDR1 SGHRS, CDR2 YFSETQ. Drawing the rest from reference TRBV5-1 and TRBJ2-3, the complete variable domain is KAGVTQTPRYLIKTRGQQVTLSCSPISGHRSVSWYQQTPGQGLQFLFEYFSETQRNKGNFPGRFSGRQFSNSRSEMNVSTLELGDSALYLCASSSQNTQYFGPGTRLTVL.

This clonotype was found many times. This rearrangement joins TRBV19 to TRBJ2-5, with D possibly matching TRBD1 (6 bases). From germline, CDR1 is LNHDA and CDR2 SQIVND (reference sequence). The CDR3 covers 18 residues. Deletions cut 1 base from V and 5 bases from J, with 23 bases between. The CDR3 loop reads CASSIGTGISFRSETQYF. As DNA, the CDR3 is TGTGCCAGTAGTATAGGTACAGGGATATCGTTTCGAAGTGAGACCCAGTACTTC.

This clonotype has ten or more counts. This chain's CDR3 is CASRQDNFGTEAFF. CDR3 DNA: TGTGCCAGCAGACAAGACAACTTTGGCACTGAAGCTTTCTTT. V is TRBV7-2 and J is TRBJ1-1; no clear D gene. Trimming shortened V by 6 bases and J by 4 bases, and 15 bases separated the two germline ends. The CDR3 is made up of 14 amino acids. CDR1 and CDR2 (germline): SGHTA, FQGNSA.

This clonotype was seen repeatedly, ten times or more. V usage is TRBV12-3 or TRBV12-4 and J usage is TRBJ2-1; D may be TRBD1 (5 bases). The CDR3 runs to 14 residues. Trimming pared 5 bases from V and 5 bases from J, leaving 13 bases between. The CDR3 sequence is CASSNRYRDNEQFF. CDR3 DNA sequence: TGTGCCAGCAGTAACAGGTATCGGGACAATGAGCAGTTCTTC.

This clonotype has just a few counts. This chain connects TRBV7-2 to TRBJ2-7, with D unclear. The germline CDR1 and CDR2 sequences are SGHTA and FQGNSA. Trimming stripped 3 bases from V and 5 bases from J, with 8 bases between. This CDR3 comprises 12 residues. The CDR3 DNA follows: TGTGCCAGCAGCTTGCAGCGTAACGAGCAGTACTTC. Its translation is CASSLQRNEQYF.

This clonotype came up once. This chain links TRBV7-9 with TRBJ1-5, with TRBD1 as a possible D gene (5 bases). Germline V CDR1 and CDR2: SEHNR, FQNEAQ (reference sequence). This CDR3 contains 15 residues. V dropped 5 bases and J dropped 4 bases, with 15 bases sitting between them. The CDR3 is CASSGPGTDNQPQHF. CDR3 DNA sequence: TGTGCCAGCAGCGGACCCGGGACGGATAATCAGCCCCAGCATTTT.

This clonotype has a count of ten or more. The V gene is TRBV5-1, the J gene TRBJ1-6; 9 nucleotides line up with TRBD1. The CDR3 is made up of 15 amino acids. With 3 bases clipped from V and 9 bases from J, the junction kept 7 bases outside the gene matches. The germline gives CDR1 SGHRS, CDR2 YFSETQ. CDR3 amino acids: CASSSGDRAGSPLHF. DNA for the CDR3: TGCGCCAGCAGCTCCGGGGACAGGGCGGGTTCACCCCTCCACTTT.

This clonotype was observed many times. The rearrangement joins TRBV11-1 to TRBJ1-4; D gene uncertain. This CDR3 is 17 amino acids long. Per the germline V gene, CDR1 is SGHAT and CDR2 is FQDESV (reference sequence). V lost 5 bases, J lost 4 bases, and 20 bases lay in between. The CDR3 protein is CASSPQVGIYGNEKLFF. In DNA, the CDR3 is TGTGCCAGCAGCCCCCAGGTGGGGATTTACGGTAATGAAAAACTGTTTTTT.

About this clonotype itself: A read error may account for a junction end that differs from germline. The V gene is TRBV2, the J gene TRBJ2-7; TRBD2 might be the D (5 bases). This CDR3 is 13 amino acids long. CDR1 and CDR2 from the germline V gene are SNHLY and FYNNEI. CDR3: CASGEQDRGGQYF. DNA for the CDR3: TGTGCCAGCGGTGAGCAGGACCGGGGTGGGCAGTACTTC.

The table lists this clonotype with many counts. This chain uses TRBV6-6 with TRBJ1-1; 8 positions match TRBD1. The CDR3 runs to 16 residues. Trimming took 0 bases from V and 0 from J; bases not matched to a gene: 3. Per the germline V gene, CDR1 is MNHNY and CDR2 is SVGAGI (reference sequence). The CDR3 reads CASSYSTGAMNTEAFF. The CDR3 region has the DNA TGTGCCAGCAGTTACTCGACAGGGGCAATGAACACTGAAGCTTTCTTT.